This TCR beta chain came from a study of blood T cell repertoires in COVID-19. About the research overall: The study drew acute and convalescent COVID-19 samples from the United States, Italy and Spain. T cells, B-cell-depleted T cells, or PBMCs supplied cDNA or gDNA.

Germline loops: CDR1 SGHKS, CDR2 YYEKEE (reference sequence). The CDR3 is 17 residues long. V lost 4 bases, J lost 5 bases, and 13 bases stayed unmatched. In the source study's methods: Amplification of reference gene primers provided the estimated nucleated cell counts. Sequencing used immunoSEQ multiplex PCR; TCRdb keeps in-frame clones, though not all of them. Clone size and the V and J calls come from that table; the DNA yielded D and trimming. The profile shows some 48,000 clones, about nine tenths of them singletons. The receptor was isolated from a woman older than 75 in a cohort sampled during active or convalescent COVID-19. This chain links TRBV5-5 with TRBJ1-4; TRBD1 matches 8 bases. Sequences were obtained from peripheral blood. The DNA of the CDR3 is TGTGCCAGCAGCCCGTCCCGGGACAGGTTCGAGAATGAAAAACTGTTTTTT. As protein: CASSPSRDRFENEKLFF.